This T cell receptor (beta chain) was obtained from a study of OX40 agonist ivuxolimab in advanced cancers. Whole-study results and caveats: Several nonresponders also turned out to have low normalized T-cell clonal expansion. CD8+ T cells (on average) carried more expanded clones than CD4+ T cells.

With respect to this clone: Its antigen remains unidentified.

The table came from immunoSEQ multiplex PCR; TCRdb's copy has only in-frame clones and leaves some out. The sample shows some 70,000 clones, just over 85% of them seen only once. Trimming stripped 3 bases from V and 1 base from J, with 23 bases between. Germline V gene lookup returns CDR1 SGDLS and CDR2 YYNGEE. This CDR3 is 19 amino acids long. Prior autoimmune disease or systemic immunosuppression barred patients. This clonotype was sampled from an adult with an advanced solid tumor such as melanoma, head and neck, liver or kidney cancer. The chain is built from TRBV9 and TRBJ1-5; D is unresolved. The specimen was CD4+ or CD8+ T cells sorted from blood, collected in a trial of the OX40 agonist ivuxolimab. The CDR3 coding sequence is TGTGCCAGCAGCGCCCAAAGGAGAGAGGAGGGCCCGAGCAATCAGCCCCAGCATTTT. This translates into CASSAQRREEGPSNQPQHF.